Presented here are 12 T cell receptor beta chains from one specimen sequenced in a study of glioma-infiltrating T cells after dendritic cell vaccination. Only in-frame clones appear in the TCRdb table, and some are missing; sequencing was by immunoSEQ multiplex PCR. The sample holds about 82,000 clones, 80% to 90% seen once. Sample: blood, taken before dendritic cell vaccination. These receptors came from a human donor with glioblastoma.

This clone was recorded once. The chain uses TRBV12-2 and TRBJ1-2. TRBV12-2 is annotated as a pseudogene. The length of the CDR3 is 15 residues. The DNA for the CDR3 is TGTGCAAGTCGCCGAGTGAGGGTAGCTAACTATGGCTACACCTTC. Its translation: CASRRVRVANYGYTF.

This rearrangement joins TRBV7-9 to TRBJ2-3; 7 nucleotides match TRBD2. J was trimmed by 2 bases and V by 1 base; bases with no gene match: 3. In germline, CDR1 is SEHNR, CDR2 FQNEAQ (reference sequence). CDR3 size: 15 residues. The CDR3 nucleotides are TGTGCCAGCAGCTTAGGCGGGGGAACCACAGATACGCAGTATTTT. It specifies CASSLGGGTTDTQYF.

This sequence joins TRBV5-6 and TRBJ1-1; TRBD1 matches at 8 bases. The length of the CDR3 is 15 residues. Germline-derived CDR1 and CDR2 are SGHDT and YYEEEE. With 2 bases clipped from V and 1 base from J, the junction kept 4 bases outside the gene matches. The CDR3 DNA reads TGTGCCAGCAGCTTTCGGACAGGGAAGAACACTGAAGCTTTCTTT. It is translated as CASSFRTGKNTEAFF.

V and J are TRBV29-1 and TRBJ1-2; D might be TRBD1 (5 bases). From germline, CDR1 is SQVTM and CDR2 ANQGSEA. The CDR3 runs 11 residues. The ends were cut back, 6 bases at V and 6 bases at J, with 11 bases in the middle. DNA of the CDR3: TGCAGCGTCCCCGGGGGGGATGGCTACACCTTC. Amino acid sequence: CSVPGGDGYTF. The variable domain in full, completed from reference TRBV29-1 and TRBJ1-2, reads SAVISQKPSRDICQRGTSLTIQCQVDSQVTMMFWYRQQPGQSLTLIATANQGSEATYESGFVIDKFPISRPNLTFSTLTVSNMSPEDSSIYLCSVPGGDGYTFGSGTRLTVV.

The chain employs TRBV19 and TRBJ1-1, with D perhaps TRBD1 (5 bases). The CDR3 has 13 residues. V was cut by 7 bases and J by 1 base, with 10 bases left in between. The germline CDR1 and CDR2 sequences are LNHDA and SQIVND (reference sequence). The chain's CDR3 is CASKQEPNTEAFF. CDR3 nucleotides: TGTGCCAGTAAACAGGAGCCGAACACTGAAGCTTTCTTT. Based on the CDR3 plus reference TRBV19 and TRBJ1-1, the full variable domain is DGGITQSPKYLFRKEGQNVTLSCEQNLNHDAMYWYRQDPGQGLRLIYYSQIVNDFQKGDIAEGYSVSREKKESFPLTVTSAQKNPTAFYLCASKQEPNTEAFFGQGTRLTVV.

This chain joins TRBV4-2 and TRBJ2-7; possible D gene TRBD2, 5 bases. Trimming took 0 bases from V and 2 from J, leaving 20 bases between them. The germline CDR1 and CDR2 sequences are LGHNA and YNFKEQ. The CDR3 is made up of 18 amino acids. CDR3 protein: CASSQDQQVSGPPYEQYF. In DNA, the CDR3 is TGTGCCAGCAGCCAAGATCAGCAAGTGAGCGGTCCCCCCTACGAGCAGTACTTC.

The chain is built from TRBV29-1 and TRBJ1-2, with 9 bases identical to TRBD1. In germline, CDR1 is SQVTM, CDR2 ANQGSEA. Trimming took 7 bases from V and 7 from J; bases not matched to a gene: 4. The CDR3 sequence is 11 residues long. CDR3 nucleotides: TGCAGCGCCCGGGACAGGGCTGGCTACACCTTC. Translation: CSARDRAGYTF.

The CDR3 region has the DNA TGCGCCAGCAGCTTGGCCGGGACTAGCGGGGGGGGAGAGACCCAGTACTTC. Translating it yields CASSLAGTSGGGETQYF. The rearrangement joins TRBV5-1 to TRBJ2-5, with 16 bases lining up with TRBD2. The CDR3 runs to 17 residues. Germline CDR1 is SGHRS and CDR2 is YFSETQ. V lost 0 bases and J lost 4; bases outside the gene matches: 3. Drawing the rest from reference TRBV5-1 and TRBJ2-5, the complete variable domain is KAGVTQTPRYLIKTRGQQVTLSCSPISGHRSVSWYQQTPGQGLQFLFEYFSETQRNKGNFPGRFSGRQFSNSRSEMNVSTLELGDSALYLCASSLAGTSGGGETQYFGPGTRLLVL.

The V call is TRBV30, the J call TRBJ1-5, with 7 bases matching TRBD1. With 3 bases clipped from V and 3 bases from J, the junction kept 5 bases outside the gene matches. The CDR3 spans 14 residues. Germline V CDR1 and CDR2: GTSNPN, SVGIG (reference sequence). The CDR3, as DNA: TGTGCCTGGAGCCGCGACAGGGCCAATCAGCCCCAGCATTTT. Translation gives CAWSRDRANQPQHF.

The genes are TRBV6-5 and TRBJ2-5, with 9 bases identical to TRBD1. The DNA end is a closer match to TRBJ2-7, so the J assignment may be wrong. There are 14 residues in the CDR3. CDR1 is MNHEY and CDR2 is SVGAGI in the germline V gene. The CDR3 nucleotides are TGTGCCAGCAGAATTGACAGGGGGACCTACGAGCAGTACTTC. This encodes CASRIDRGTYEQYF.

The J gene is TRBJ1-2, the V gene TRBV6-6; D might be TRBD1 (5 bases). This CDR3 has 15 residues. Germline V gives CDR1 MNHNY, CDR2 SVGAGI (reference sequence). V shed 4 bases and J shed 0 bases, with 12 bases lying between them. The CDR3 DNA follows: TGTGCCAGCAGTTCCCGGACACTAACTAACTATGGCTACACCTTC. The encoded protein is CASSSRTLTNYGYTF.

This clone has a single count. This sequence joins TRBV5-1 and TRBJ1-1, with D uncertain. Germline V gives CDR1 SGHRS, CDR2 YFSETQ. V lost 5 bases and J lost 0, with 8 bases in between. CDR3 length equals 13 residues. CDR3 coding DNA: TGCGCCAGCAGGGAGTTCATGAACACTGAAGCTTTCTTT. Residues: CASREFMNTEAFF.